This entry features one T cell receptor (beta chain) sequence. The sample originates from a study of blood T cell repertoires in COVID-19. Study overall: In each case, the material was cDNA or gDNA derived from T cells, B-cell-depleted T cells, or PBMCs.

In the authors' workflow: Reference gene primer amplification gave estimated nucleated cell counts. Assay: immunoSEQ multiplex PCR; the TCRdb copy retains only in-frame clones and omits some. V and J calls and clone size are as listed in that table; D and trimming were resolved from the DNA. Here the sample spans 240,000 or so clones, around 88% being singletons. Those enrolled, adults aged about 18 to 89 years, came from about 24 US areas. Membership in each cohort depended on participant-reported clinical history. In germline, CDR1 is SGHRS, CDR2 YFSETQ. This CDR3 region has 16 residues. V was trimmed by 0 bases and J by 0 bases, leaving 10 bases between them.

Sequenced material: PBMCs or T cells enriched from blood (not recorded which). The clonotype comes from a woman in her thirties or forties with acute COVID-19. The rearrangement joins TRBV5-1 to TRBJ1-3; possible D gene TRBD1, 5 bases. The CDR3: CASSLAQGGSGNTIYF. As DNA, the CDR3 is TGCGCCAGCAGCTTGGCCCAGGGAGGCTCTGGAAACACCATATATTTT.